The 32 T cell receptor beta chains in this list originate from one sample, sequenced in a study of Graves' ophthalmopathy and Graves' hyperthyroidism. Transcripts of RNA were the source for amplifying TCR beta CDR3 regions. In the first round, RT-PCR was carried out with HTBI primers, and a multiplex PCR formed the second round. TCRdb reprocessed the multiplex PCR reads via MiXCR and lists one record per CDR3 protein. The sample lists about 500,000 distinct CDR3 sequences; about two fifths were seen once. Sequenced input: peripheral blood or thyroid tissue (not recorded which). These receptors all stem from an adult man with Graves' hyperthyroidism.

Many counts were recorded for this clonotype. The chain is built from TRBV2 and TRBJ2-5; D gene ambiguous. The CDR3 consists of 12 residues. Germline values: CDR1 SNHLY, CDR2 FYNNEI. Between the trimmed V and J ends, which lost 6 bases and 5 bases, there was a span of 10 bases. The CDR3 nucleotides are TGTGCCAGCAGCCAGTTTATCGAGACCCAGTACTTC. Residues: CASSQFIETQYF. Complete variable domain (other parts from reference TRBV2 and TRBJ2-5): EPEVTQTPSHQVTQMGQEVILRCVPISNHLYFYWYRQILGQKVEFLVSFYNNEISEKSEIFDDQFSVERPDGSNFTLKIRSTKLEDSAMYFCASSQFIETQYFGPGTRLLVL.

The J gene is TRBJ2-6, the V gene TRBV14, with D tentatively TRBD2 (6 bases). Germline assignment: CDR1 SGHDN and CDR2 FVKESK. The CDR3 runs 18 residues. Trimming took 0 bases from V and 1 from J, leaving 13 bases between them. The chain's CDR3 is CASSQEAGRMSGANVLTF. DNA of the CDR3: TGTGCCAGCAGCCAAGAGGCGGGGCGTATGTCTGGGGCCAACGTCCTGACTTTC.

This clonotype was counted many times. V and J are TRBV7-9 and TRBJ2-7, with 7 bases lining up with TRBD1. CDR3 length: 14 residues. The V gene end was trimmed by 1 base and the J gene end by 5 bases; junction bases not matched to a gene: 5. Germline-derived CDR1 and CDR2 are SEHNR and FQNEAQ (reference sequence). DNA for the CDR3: TGTGCCAGCAGCTTAGGGGACAGCGTCCACGAGCAGTACTTC. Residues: CASSLGDSVHEQYF.

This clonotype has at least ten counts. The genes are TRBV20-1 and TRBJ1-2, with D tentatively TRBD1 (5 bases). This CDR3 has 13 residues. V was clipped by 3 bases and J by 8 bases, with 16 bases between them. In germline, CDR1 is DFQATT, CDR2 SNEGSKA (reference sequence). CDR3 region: CSASSRGARGYTF. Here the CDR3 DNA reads TGCAGTGCTAGTTCCCGAGGGGCGCGAGGCTACACCTTC.

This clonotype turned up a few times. The CDR3 DNA reads TGTGCCAGCAGCTTAGCGTCAGGGGGCGCGAACACTGAAGCTTTCTTT. This translates into CASSLASGGANTEAFF. J is TRBJ1-1 and V is TRBV7-6; 8 nucleotides line up with TRBD1. The germline CDR1 and CDR2 sequences are SGHVS and FNYEAQ. The CDR3 has 16 amino acids. The trim removed 0 bases at V and 1 base at J, leaving 4 bases unmatched.

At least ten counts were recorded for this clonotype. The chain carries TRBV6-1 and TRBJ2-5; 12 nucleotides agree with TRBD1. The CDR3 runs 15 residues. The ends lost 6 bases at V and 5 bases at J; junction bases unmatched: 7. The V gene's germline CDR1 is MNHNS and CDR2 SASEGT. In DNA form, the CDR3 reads TGTGCCAGCAGGACCGGGACAGGGGGCTTCGAGACCCAGTACTTC. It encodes CASRTGTGGFETQYF.

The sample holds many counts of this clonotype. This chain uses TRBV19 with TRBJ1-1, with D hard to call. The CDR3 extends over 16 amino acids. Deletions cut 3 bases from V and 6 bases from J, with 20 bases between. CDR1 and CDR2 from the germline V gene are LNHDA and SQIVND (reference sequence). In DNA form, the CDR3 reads TGTGCCAGTAGTATCCAACAATCGTCCAGCAGCCCTGAAGCTTTCTTT. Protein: CASSIQQSSSSPEAFF. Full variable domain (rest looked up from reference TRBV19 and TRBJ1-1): DGGITQSPKYLFRKEGQNVTLSCEQNLNHDAMYWYRQDPGQGLRLIYYSQIVNDFQKGDIAEGYSVSREKKESFPLTVTSAQKNPTAFYLCASSIQQSSSSPEAFFGQGTRLTVV.

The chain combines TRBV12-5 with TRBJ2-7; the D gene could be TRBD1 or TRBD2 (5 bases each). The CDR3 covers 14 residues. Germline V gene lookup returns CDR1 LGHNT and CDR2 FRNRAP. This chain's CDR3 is CASSPGTRTNEQYF. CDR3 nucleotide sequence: TGTGCCAGCAGTCCTGGGACCAGAACCAACGAGCAGTACTTC.

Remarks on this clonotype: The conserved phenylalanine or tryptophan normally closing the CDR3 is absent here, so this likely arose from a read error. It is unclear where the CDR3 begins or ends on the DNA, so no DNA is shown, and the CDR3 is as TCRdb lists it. The CDR3 loop reads CASSSDSG. This chain links TRBV12-3 or TRBV12-4 with TRBJ2-7; TRBD2, as called in the table, went unchecked against the DNA. The CDR3 is 8 residues long, ends included.

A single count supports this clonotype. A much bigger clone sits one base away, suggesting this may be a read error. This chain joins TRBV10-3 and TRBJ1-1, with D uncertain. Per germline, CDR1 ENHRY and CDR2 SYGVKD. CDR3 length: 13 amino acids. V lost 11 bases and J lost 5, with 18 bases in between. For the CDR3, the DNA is TGTGCCGCCTGTACCGAAATTCGAACTGAAGCTTTCTTT. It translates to CAACTEIRTEAFF.

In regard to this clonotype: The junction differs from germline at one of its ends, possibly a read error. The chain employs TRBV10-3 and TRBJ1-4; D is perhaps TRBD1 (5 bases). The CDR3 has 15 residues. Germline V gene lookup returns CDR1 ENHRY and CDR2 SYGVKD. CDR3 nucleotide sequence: TGTGCCAGCAGTGAATCTGGGGGGATTAATGAAAAACTGTTTTTT. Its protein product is CASSESGGINEKLFF.

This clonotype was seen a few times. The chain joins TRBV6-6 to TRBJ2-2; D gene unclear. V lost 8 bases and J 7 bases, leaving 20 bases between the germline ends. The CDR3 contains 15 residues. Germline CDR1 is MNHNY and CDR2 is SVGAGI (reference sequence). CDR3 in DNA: TGTGCCAGCGCGAGCCCAACGTTATTAATCGGGGAGCTGTTTTTT. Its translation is CASASPTLLIGELFF.

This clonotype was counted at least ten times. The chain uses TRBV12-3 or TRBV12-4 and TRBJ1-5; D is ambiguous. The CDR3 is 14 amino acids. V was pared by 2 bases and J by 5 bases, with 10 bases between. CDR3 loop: CASSLRLYDQPQHF. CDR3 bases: TGTGCCAGCAGTTTACGGTTATACGATCAGCCCCAGCATTTT.

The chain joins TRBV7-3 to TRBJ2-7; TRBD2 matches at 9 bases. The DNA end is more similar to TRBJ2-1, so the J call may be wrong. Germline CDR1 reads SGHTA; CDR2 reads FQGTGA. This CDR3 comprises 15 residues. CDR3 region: CASSLGGGAFDEQFF. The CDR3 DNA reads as TGTGCCAGCAGCTTGGGCGGGGGGGCCTTCGATGAGCAGTTCTTC.

The CDR3 region is CSERAGNTEAFF. Written as DNA, the CDR3 is TGCAGTGAAAGGGCGGGGAACACTGAAGCTTTCTTT. The chain combines TRBV29-1 with TRBJ1-1; D is unresolved. The CDR3 totals 12 residues. CDR1 is SQVTM and CDR2 is ANQGSEA in the germline V gene.

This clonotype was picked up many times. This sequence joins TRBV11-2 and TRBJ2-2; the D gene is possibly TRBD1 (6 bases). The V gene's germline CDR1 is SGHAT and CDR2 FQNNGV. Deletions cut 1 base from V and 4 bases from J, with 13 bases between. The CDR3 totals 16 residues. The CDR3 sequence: CASSLGATGFTGELFF. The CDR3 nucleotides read TGTGCCAGCAGCTTAGGTGCGACAGGATTCACCGGGGAGCTGTTTTTT.

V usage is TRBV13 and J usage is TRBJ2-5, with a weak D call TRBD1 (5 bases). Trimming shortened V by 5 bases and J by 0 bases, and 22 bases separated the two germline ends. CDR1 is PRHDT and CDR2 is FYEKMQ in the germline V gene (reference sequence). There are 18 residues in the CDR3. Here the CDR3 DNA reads TGTGCCAGCAGCGCTAGGGCCCAGGGATTTTCGTACCAAGAGACCCAGTACTTC. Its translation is CASSARAQGFSYQETQYF.

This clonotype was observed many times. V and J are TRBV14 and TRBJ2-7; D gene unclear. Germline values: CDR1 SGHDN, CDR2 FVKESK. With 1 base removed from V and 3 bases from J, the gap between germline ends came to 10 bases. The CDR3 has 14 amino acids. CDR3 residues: CASSQVVGRYEQYF. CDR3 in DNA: TGTGCCAGCAGCCAAGTCGTAGGACGCTACGAGCAGTACTTC.

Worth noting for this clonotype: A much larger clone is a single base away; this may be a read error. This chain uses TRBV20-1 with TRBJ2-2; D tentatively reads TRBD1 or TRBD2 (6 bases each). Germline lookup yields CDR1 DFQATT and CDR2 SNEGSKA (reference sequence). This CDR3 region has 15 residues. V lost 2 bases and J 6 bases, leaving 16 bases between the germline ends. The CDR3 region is CSARRGATMAGELFF. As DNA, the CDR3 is TGCAGTGCTAGAAGGGGGGCTACTATGGCCGGGGAGCTGTTTTTT.

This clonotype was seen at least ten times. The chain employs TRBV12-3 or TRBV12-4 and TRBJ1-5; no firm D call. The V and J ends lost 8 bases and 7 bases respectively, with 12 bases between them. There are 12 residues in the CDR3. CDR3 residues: CASGMSIQPQHF. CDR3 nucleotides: TGTGCCAGCGGGATGTCGATACAGCCCCAGCATTTT.

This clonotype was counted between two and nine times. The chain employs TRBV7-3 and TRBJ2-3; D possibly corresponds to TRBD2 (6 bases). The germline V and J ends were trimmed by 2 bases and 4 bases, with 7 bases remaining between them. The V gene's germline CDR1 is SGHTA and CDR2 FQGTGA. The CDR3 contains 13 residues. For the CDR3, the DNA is TGTGCCAGCAGCTTACGGAGGGCAGATACGCAGTATTTT. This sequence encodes CASSLRRADTQYF.

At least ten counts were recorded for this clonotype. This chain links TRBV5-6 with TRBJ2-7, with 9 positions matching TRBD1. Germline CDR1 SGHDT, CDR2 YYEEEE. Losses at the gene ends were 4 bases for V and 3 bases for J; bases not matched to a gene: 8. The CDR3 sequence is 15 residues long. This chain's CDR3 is CASSDAGTGSYEQYF. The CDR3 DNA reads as TGTGCCAGCAGCGACGCCGGGACAGGGAGCTACGAGCAGTACTTC.

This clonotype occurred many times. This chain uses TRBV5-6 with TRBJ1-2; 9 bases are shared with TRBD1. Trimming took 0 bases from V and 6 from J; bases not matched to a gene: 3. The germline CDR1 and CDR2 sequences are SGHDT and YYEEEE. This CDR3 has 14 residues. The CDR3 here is CASSLGDRGNGYTF. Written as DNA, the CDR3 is TGTGCCAGCAGCTTGGGAGACAGGGGGAATGGCTACACCTTC.

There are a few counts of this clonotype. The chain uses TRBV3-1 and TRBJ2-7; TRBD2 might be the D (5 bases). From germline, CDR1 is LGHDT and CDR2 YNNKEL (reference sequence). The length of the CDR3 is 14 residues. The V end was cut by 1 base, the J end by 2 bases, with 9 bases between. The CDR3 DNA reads TGTGCCAGCAGCCAAGTGGGAGTGGCCTACGAGCAGTACTTC. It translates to CASSQVGVAYEQYF.

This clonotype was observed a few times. CDR3 amino acids: CSAATLSRPTNEQFF. As DNA, the CDR3 is TGCAGCGCGGCAACCCTCTCGCGGCCAACGAATGAGCAGTTCTTC. This chain joins TRBV29-1 and TRBJ2-1; D is uncertain. The CDR3 contains 15 residues. Germline V gene lookup returns CDR1 SQVTM and CDR2 ANQGSEA. Trimming cost V 7 bases and J 7 bases, with 23 bases left between them.

The CDR3 is CASSDTGTGRDTF. The CDR3 DNA follows: TGTGCCAGCAGTGATACCGGGACAGGGAGAGACACCTTC. This rearrangement joins TRBV25-1 to TRBJ1-2; TRBD1 aligns across 9 bases. The CDR3 is 13 residues long. Germline CDR1 reads MGHDK; CDR2 reads SYGVNS. After removal of 3 bases from V and 12 bases from J, the junction contained 8 bases not matched to a gene.

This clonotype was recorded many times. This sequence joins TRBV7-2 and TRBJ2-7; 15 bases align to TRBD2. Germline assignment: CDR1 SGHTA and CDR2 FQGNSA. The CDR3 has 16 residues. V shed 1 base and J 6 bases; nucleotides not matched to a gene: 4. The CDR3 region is CASSLGPGLAGGEQYF. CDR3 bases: TGTGCCAGCAGCTTAGGGCCGGGACTAGCGGGGGGCGAGCAGTACTTC.

The CDR3 spells CASSLARRRARIEQFF. The CDR3 region has the DNA TGCGCCAGCAGCTTGGCCCGGAGGCGGGCTCGTATTGAGCAGTTCTTC. V gene TRBV5-1 combines with J gene TRBJ2-7, with a possible D match to TRBD2 (5 bases). The DNA matches TRBJ2-1 better at its end, which makes the J call doubtful. The CDR3 sequence is 16 residues long. Germline V gene lookup returns CDR1 SGHRS and CDR2 YFSETQ.

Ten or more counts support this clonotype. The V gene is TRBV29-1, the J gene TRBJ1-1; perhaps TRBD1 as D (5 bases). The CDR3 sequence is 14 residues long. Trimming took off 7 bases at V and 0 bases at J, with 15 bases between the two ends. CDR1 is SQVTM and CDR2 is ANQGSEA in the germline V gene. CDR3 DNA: TGCAGCGCTGGACACCGGACGCTGAACACTGAAGCTTTCTTT. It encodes CSAGHRTLNTEAFF.

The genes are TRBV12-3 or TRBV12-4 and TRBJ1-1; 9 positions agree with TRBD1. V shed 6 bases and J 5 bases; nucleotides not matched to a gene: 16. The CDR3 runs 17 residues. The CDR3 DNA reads TGTGCCAGCAGCCAAGACGGTTTAGACAGGGGGGAGACTGAAGCTTTCTTT. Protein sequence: CASSQDGLDRGETEAFF.

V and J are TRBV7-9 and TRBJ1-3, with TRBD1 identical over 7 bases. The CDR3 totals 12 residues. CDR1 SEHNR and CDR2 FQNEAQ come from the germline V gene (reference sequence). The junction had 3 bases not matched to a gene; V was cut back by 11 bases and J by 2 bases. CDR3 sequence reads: CADRVPGNTIYF. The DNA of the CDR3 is TGTGCCGACAGGGTCCCTGGAAACACCATATATTTT.

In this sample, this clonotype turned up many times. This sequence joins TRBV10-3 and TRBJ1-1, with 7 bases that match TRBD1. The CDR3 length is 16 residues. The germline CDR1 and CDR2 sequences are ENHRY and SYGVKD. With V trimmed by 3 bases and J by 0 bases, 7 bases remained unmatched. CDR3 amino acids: CAISETGTVMNTEAFF. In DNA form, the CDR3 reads TGTGCCATCAGTGAAACCGGGACAGTCATGAACACTGAAGCTTTCTTT.